This is a list of T cell receptor beta chains from one sample in a study of T cell responses to AZD1222 COVID-19 vaccine. Profiled with immunoSEQ multiplex PCR; TCRdb holds only in-frame clones, not every one. The sample has 160,000 or so clones, about 90% seen once. The sequenced sample was peripheral blood, obtained 28 days after the second AZD1222 dose. The receptors here all came from an adult who received the AZD1222 COVID-19 vaccine. Each CDR3 is given with its conserved first and last residue. The D gene is left open where the match is weak. The size entry is marked missing in some rows and otherwise reads once, few, many or a size class.

abundance: NA
v_gene: TRBV5-1
j_gene: TRBJ1-2
d_gene: NA
CDR3nt: TGCGCCAGCAGCTTGGGCGTCGGGGGTAACTATGGCTACACCTTC
CDR3aa: CASSLGVGGNYGYTF

abundance: NA
v_gene: TRBV5-4
j_gene: TRBJ2-3
d_gene: TRBD1
CDR3nt: TGTGCCAGCAAAGCGCGGGACAGGGACACAGATACGCAGTATTTT
CDR3aa: CASKARDRDTDTQYF

abundance: NA
v_gene: TRBV30
j_gene: TRBJ1-2
d_gene: NA
CDR3nt: TGTGCCTGGAGTGGCCCAGGGGCTGACTATGGCTACACCTTC
CDR3aa: CAWSGPGADYGYTF

abundance: NA
v_gene: TRBV19
j_gene: TRBJ1-6
d_gene: NA
CDR3nt: TGTGCCAGTAGTGTCCAGGGTAATTCACCCCTCCACTTT
CDR3aa: CASSVQGNSPLHF

abundance: NA
v_gene: TRBV10-3
j_gene: TRBJ2-1
d_gene: TRBD2
CDR3nt: TGTGCCATCAGTGCTAGCGGGGGTTTATTTGAGCAGTTCTTC
CDR3aa: CAISASGGLFEQFF

abundance: NA
v_gene: TRBV6-5
j_gene: TRBJ1-1
d_gene: NA
CDR3nt: TGTGCCACCTCAGGGTTCTTCTCTATCCCTGAAGCTTTCTTT
CDR3aa: CATSGFFSIPEAFF

abundance: NA
v_gene: TRBV3-1/TRBV3-2
j_gene: TRBJ2-3
d_gene: NA
CDR3nt: TGTGCCAGCAGCCGACAGGGCACAGATACGCAGTATTTT
CDR3aa: CASSRQGTDTQYF

abundance: NA
v_gene: TRBV6-5
j_gene: TRBJ1-2
d_gene: TRBD1
CDR3nt: TGTGCCAGCAGTTTGAGGACAGGGGGGGTCTATGGCTACACCTTC
CDR3aa: CASSLRTGGVYGYTF

abundance: NA
v_gene: TRBV10-3
j_gene: TRBJ1-5
d_gene: NA
CDR3nt: TGTGCCATCAGTGATCAAGGAGGCAATCAGCCCCAGCATTTT
CDR3aa: CAISDQGGNQPQHF

abundance: NA
v_gene: TRBV18
j_gene: TRBJ2-2
d_gene: NA
CDR3nt: TGTGCCAGCTCACCCCCGGGGCCAACGAACACCGGGGAGCTGTTTTTT
CDR3aa: CASSPPGPTNTGELFF

abundance: NA
v_gene: TRBV5-6
j_gene: TRBJ1-1
d_gene: NA
CDR3nt: TGTGCCAGCAGCTTACTGAACACTGAAGCTTTCTTT
CDR3aa: CASSLLNTEAFF

abundance: NA
v_gene: TRBV5-1
j_gene: TRBJ2-7
d_gene: NA
CDR3nt: TGCGCCAGCAGCTTGGGCCAGTCAGGGGAGCAGTACTTC
CDR3aa: CASSLGQSGEQYF

abundance: NA
v_gene: TRBV28
j_gene: TRBJ1-2
d_gene: TRBD1
CDR3nt: TGTGCCAGCAGTACTCGGACAGGAGTGAGTGGCTACACCTTC
CDR3aa: CASSTRTGVSGYTF

abundance: NA
v_gene: TRBV10-2
j_gene: TRBJ1-5
d_gene: NA
CDR3nt: TGCGCCAGCAGTGAAGGCGGTAGCAATCAGCCCCAGCATTTT
CDR3aa: CASSEGGSNQPQHF

abundance: once
v_gene: TRBV13
j_gene: TRBJ2-4
d_gene: NA
CDR3nt: TGTGCCAGCAGCTTAGGCCGGGACCCAAAAAACATTCAGTACTTC
CDR3aa: CASSLGRDPKNIQYF

abundance: NA
v_gene: TRBV10-3
j_gene: TRBJ1-3
d_gene: TRBD1
CDR3nt: TGTGCCATCAGTGACTTGGGACAGGGCTCGGGAAACACCATATATTTT
CDR3aa: CAISDLGQGSGNTIYF

abundance: NA
v_gene: TRBV29-1
j_gene: TRBJ1-1
d_gene: NA
CDR3nt: TGCAGCGTTGATCGGGAAGCTTTCTTT
CDR3aa: CSVDREAFF

abundance: NA
v_gene: TRBV27
j_gene: TRBJ2-6
d_gene: NA
CDR3nt: TGTGCCAGCAGTTTTCTGGGGGAAGTTTCTGGGGCCAACGTCCTGACTTTC
CDR3aa: CASSFLGEVSGANVLTF

abundance: NA
v_gene: TRBV18
j_gene: TRBJ1-5
d_gene: NA
CDR3nt: TGTGCCAGCTCATTGGGGGGTAATAGCAATCAGCCCCAGCATTTT
CDR3aa: CASSLGGNSNQPQHF

abundance: NA
v_gene: TRBV9
j_gene: TRBJ2-5
d_gene: NA
CDR3nt: TGTGCCAGCAGCTCCCAAGGGGGGAACCAAGAGACCCAGTACTTC
CDR3aa: CASSSQGGNQETQYF

abundance: once
v_gene: TRBV21-1
j_gene: TRBJ1-1
d_gene: NA
CDR3nt: TGTGCCAGCAGCAAAGAAAGTCCCTTGAACACTGAAGCTTTCTTT
CDR3aa: CASSKESPLNTEAFF

abundance: few
v_gene: TRBV2
j_gene: TRBJ1-1
d_gene: NA
CDR3nt: TGTGCCAGCAGTCCCTCCCAGGGAGAGAACACTGAAGCTTTCTTT
CDR3aa: CASSPSQGENTEAFF

abundance: NA
v_gene: TRBV7-6
j_gene: TRBJ2-1
d_gene: TRBD2
CDR3nt: TGTGCCAGCAGCTTAGGAGCGGGGGGCCACAATGAGCAGTTCTTC
CDR3aa: CASSLGAGGHNEQFF

abundance: NA
v_gene: TRBV5-1
j_gene: TRBJ1-2
d_gene: NA
CDR3nt: TGCGCCAGCAGCTCACCGGGCCTATATCATGGCTACACCTTC
CDR3aa: CASSSPGLYHGYTF

abundance: NA
v_gene: TRBV2
j_gene: TRBJ2-1
d_gene: TRBD1
CDR3nt: TGTGCCAGCAGTGTGGTATCTGGGACAGCTAACAATGAGCAGTTCTTC
CDR3aa: CASSVVSGTANNEQFF